Sequencing of this T cell receptor (beta chain) was carried out in a study of blood T cell repertoires in COVID-19. Study-wide background: The United States, Italy and Spain supplied acute and convalescent COVID-19 samples. T cells, B-cell-depleted T cells, or PBMCs provided the cDNA or gDNA that served as material.

CDR3 length equals 16 residues. Trimming cost V 4 bases and J 4 bases; bases outside gene matches: 7. Per germline, CDR1 MGHRA and CDR2 YSYEKL. As handled by the study authors: The authors estimated nucleated cell counts from reference gene primer amplification. The data were produced by immunoSEQ multiplex PCR, yet TCRdb's version contains in-frame clones alone and is incomplete. Clonal size and the V and J genes are those of that table, whereas D and trimming came from the DNA. The sample includes hundreds of thousands of clones, 88% of them seen just once. The chain is built from TRBV4-1 and TRBJ1-6, with 7 bases identical to TRBD1. This receptor was taken from a man in his late teens or twenties with active or convalescent COVID-19. The specimen was peripheral blood. The CDR3 is CASSLAGTAYNSPLHF. As DNA, the CDR3 is TGCGCCAGCAGCCTAGCCGGGACAGCTTATAATTCACCCCTCCACTTT.